This passage covers 6 T cell receptor beta chains from one sample sequenced in a study of blood T cell repertoires in COVID-19. Assay used: immunoSEQ multiplex PCR; TCRdb lists only in-frame clones, some missing. This table has 70,000 to 90,000 clones, roughly 82% appearing once. Sequencing was performed on peripheral blood. These receptors were taken from a man aged 50 or older with active COVID-19.

The rearrangement joins TRBV18 to TRBJ1-1, with TRBD1 matching over 7 bases. CDR3 size: 14 residues. V shed 6 bases, J shed 0 bases, and the junction held 4 bases outside the gene matches. The germline V gene has CDR1 KGHSH and CDR2 LQKENI. The CDR3 nucleotides are TGTGCCAGCTCGCGGGGACAGTTGAACACTGAAGCTTTCTTT. It yields the protein CASSRGQLNTEAFF.

This chain joins TRBV7-9 and TRBJ2-6; tentatively, D is TRBD2 (6 bases). Germline V gene sequence: CDR1 SEHNR, CDR2 FQNEAQ (reference sequence). V lost 5 bases, J lost 2 bases, and 13 bases lay in between. The CDR3 runs 16 residues. The CDR3 nucleotides are TGTGCCAGCAGCCCTTACGGGGGTCCTGGGGCCAACGTCCTGACTTTC. Protein sequence: CASSPYGGPGANVLTF.

J is TRBJ1-2 and V is TRBV4-1; TRBD1 might be the D (5 bases). V was pared by 0 bases and J by 5 bases, with 16 bases between. In germline, CDR1 is MGHRA, CDR2 YSYEKL. The CDR3 runs to 16 residues. In nucleotides, the CDR3 is TGCGCCAGCAGCCAAGATAGAACGCAGGACACTTATGGCTACACCTTC. Its protein product is CASSQDRTQDTYGYTF.

This rearrangement joins TRBV7-8 to TRBJ1-6; TRBD1 might be the D (6 bases). Germline-derived CDR1 and CDR2 are SGHVS and FQNEAQ. V was clipped by 1 base and J by 7 bases, with 23 bases between them. The CDR3 is 19 residues long. CDR3 DNA: TGTGCCAGCAGCTTAGAATTTGGGATCGACAGGATCTTGAATTCACCCCTCCACTTT. Its protein product is CASSLEFGIDRILNSPLHF.

The chain joins TRBV12-3 or TRBV12-4 to TRBJ2-7; TRBD1 matches 10 bases. The ends lost 3 bases at V and 8 bases at J; junction bases unmatched: 4. This CDR3 has 13 amino acids. The CDR3 spells CASSLGTGVKQYF. The DNA for the CDR3 is TGTGCCAGCAGTTTGGGGACAGGGGTTAAGCAGTACTTC.

This rearrangement joins TRBV18 to TRBJ2-7, with 12 bases that match TRBD1. This CDR3 has 17 amino acids. Germline assignment: CDR1 KGHSH and CDR2 LQKENI. V lost 4 bases and J lost 3; bases outside the gene matches: 10. CDR3 nucleotide sequence: TGTGCCAGCTCACGGGACAGGGGGCGGAGGCTTGGCTACGAGCAGTACTTC. Translated, it gives CASSRDRGRRLGYEQYF.